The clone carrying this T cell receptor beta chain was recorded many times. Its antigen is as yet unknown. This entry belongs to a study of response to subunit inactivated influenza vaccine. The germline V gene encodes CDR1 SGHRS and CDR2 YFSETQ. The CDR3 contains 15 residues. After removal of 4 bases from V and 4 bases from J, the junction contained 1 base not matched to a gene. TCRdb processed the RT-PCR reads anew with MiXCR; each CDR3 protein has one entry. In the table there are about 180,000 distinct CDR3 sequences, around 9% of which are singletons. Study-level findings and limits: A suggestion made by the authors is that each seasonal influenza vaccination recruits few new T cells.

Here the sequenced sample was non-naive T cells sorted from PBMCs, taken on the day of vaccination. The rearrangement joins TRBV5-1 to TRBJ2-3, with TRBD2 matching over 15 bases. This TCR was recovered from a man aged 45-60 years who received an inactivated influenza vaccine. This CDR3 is CASSRTSGRADTQYF. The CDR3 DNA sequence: TGCGCCAGCAGCAGGACTAGCGGGAGGGCAGATACGCAGTATTTT.